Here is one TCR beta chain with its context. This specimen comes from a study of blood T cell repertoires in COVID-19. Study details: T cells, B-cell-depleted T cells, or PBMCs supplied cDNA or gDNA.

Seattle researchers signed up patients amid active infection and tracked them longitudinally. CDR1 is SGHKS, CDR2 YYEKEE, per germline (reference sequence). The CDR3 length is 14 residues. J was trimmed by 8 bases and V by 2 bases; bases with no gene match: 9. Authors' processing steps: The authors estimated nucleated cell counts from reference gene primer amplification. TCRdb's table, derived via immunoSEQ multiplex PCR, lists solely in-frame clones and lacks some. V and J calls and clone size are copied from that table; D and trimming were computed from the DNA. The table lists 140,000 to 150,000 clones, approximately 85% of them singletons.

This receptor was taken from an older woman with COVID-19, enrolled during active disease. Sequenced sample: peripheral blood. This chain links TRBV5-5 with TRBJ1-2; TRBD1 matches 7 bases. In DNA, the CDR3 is TGTGCCAGCAGCTTCGGGGGCCGGGACAGCGGCTACACCTTC. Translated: CASSFGGRDSGYTF.